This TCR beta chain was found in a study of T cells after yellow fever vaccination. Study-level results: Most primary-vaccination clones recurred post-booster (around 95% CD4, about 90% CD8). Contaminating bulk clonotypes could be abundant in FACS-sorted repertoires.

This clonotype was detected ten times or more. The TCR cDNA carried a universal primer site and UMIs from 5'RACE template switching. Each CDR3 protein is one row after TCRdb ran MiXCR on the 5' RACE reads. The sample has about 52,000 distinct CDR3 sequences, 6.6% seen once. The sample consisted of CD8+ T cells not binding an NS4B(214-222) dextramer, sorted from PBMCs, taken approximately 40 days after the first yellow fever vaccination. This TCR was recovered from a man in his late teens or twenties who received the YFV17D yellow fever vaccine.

This CDR3 reads CASSAPWPYEQYF. The CDR3 nucleotides are TGTGCCAGCAGTGCGCCTTGGCCCTACGAGCAGTACTTC. The chain uses TRBV25-1 and TRBJ2-7, with D unclear. Looked up from germline, CDR1 is MGHDK and CDR2 is SYGVNS. The CDR3 runs to 13 residues. Trimming removed 4 bases at V and 2 bases at J, with 9 bases between.